This T cell receptor (beta chain) emerged from a study of T-cell memory formation after mild COVID-19. Study-level results: Prior to infection, memory already included some responding clones, suggesting cross-reactive memory joined. Day 15 to 85 contracting clones showed balanced CD4/CD8; later expanders leaned CD4+.

A 5'RACE reaction primed in the constant segment made cDNA libraries of TCR alpha and TCR beta, and these carried sample barcodes and UMIs. TCRdb reprocessed the 5' RACE reads with MiXCR, giving one entry per CDR3 protein. The data contain hundreds of thousands of distinct CDR3 sequences, less than 25% of them singletons. This clonotype was observed a few times. Its specificity is unknown. The germline V and J ends were trimmed by 5 bases and 2 bases, with 12 bases remaining between them. The CDR3 covers 14 residues. Germline values: CDR1 SGHTA, CDR2 FQGTGA. Sequencing used PBMCs or a T cell subset sorted from them (not recorded which). This TCR was recovered from an adult woman who had mild COVID-19 (a few samples of this study predate the infection). Cell type and time point are not known. This chain connects TRBV7-3 to TRBJ2-5; D is ambiguous. CDR3 bases: TGTGCCAGCAGCCGAGATGGCCAGCAAGAGACCCAGTACTTC. Its protein product is CASSRDGQQETQYF.